This TCR beta chain was found in a study of CD8 T cells in ankylosing spondylitis. The CDR3 loop spans 15 amino acids. Germline loops: CDR1 SGDLS, CDR2 YYNGEE. V trimming: 0 bases; J trimming: 5 bases; junction bases outside the gene matches: 5. This clonotype was picked up many times. One entry per CDR3 protein results from TCRdb running MiXCR on the 5' RACE reads. The data hold approximately 45,000 distinct CDR3 sequences, with 3% to 4.5% observed a single time. Sequenced material: blood, either unsorted or a sorted T cell fraction (not recorded which). The chain is built from TRBV9 and TRBJ2-3; TRBD2 matches 8 bases. The receptor's source is a female donor with ankylosing spondylitis or in good health (not recorded which). CDR3 DNA: TGTGCCAGCAGCGTAGATAGCGGGGTAGGAGATACGCAGTATTTT. Translation: CASSVDSGVGDTQYF.